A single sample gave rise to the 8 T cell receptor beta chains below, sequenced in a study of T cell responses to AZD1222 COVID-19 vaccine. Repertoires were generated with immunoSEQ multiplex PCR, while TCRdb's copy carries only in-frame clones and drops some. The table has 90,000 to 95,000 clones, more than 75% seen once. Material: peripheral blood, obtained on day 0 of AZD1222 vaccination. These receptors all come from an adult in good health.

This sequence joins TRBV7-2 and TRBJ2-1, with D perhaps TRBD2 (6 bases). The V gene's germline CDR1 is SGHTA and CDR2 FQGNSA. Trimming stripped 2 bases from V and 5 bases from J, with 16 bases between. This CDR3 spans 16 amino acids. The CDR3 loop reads CASSLLWRGANNEQFF. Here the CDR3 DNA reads TGTGCCAGCAGCTTATTATGGCGGGGCGCTAACAATGAGCAGTTCTTC.

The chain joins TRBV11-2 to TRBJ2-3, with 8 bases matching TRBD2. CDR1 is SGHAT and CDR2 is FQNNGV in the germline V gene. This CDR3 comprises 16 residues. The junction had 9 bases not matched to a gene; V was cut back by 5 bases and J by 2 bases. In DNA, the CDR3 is TGTGCCAGCAGCCAAGTATCGGGAGGGAACACAGATACGCAGTATTTT. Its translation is CASSQVSGGNTDTQYF.

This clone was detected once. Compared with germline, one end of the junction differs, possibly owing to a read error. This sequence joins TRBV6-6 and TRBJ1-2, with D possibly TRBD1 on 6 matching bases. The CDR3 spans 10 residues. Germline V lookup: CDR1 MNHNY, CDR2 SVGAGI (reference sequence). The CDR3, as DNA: TGTGCCAGCAGTAACAGGGTACAGGCCTTC. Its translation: CASSNRVQAF.

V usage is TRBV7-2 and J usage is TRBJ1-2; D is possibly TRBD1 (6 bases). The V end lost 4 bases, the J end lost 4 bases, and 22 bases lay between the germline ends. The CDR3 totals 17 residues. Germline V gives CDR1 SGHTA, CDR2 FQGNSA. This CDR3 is CASSYRPGGARGYGYTF. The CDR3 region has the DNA TGTGCCAGCAGCTATCGCCCCGGGGGGGCGCGGGGCTATGGCTACACCTTC.

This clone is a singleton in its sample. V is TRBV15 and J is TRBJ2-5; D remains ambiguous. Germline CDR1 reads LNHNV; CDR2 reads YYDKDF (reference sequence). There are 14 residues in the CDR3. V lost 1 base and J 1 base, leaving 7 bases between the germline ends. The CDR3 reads CATSRVPVQETQYF. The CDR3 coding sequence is TGTGCCACCAGCAGAGTGCCGGTCCAAGAGACCCAGTACTTC.

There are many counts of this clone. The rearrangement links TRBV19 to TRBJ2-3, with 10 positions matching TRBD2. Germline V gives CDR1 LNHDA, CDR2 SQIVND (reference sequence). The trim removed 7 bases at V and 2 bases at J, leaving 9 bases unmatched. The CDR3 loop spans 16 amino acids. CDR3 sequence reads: CASNLAGGLYTDTQYF. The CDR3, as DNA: TGTGCCAGTAATTTAGCGGGAGGCCTATACACAGATACGCAGTATTTT.

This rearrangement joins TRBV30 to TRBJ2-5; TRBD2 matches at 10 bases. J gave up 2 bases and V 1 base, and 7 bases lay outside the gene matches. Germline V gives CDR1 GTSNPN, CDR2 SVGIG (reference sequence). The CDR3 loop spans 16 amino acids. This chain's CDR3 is CAWSARVAGGQETQYF. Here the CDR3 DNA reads TGTGCCTGGAGTGCCCGGGTAGCGGGGGGACAAGAGACCCAGTACTTC.

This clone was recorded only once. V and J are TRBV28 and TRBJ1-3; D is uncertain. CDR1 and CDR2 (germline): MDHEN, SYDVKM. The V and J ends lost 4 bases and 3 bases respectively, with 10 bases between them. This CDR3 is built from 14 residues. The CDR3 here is CASSWTGRGNTIYF. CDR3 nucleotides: TGTGCCAGCAGTTGGACCGGGCGTGGAAACACCATATATTTT.